Presented here are 32 T cell receptor beta chains from one specimen sequenced in a study of T cells after somatic rescue of genetic block (dated by TCRdb to about 2020). The method was the immunoSEQ multiplex PCR assay. Drawn from immuneACCESS, this table holds only the in-frame rearrangements with V and J called that TCRdb kept. Clones are partly lost; checked studies trace under half to an unresolved V gene and leave the rest unexplained. For this sample there are under 150,000 clones; 85% to 95% appear just once. Clones ranked in the top ten supply over 1.1% of the sample. Sequences were obtained from peripheral blood mononuclear cells (PBMCs). The source is a woman under 30.

The rearrangement uses TRBV5-1 and TRBJ2-2; D is undetermined. V was shortened by 0 bases and J by 0 bases, with 6 bases between the two germline ends. CDR1 is SGHRS and CDR2 is YFSETQ in the germline V gene. This CDR3 is built from 15 residues. CDR3 sequence: CASSLGLSNTGELFF. The CDR3 nucleotides are TGCGCCAGCAGCTTGGGGTTGTCGAACACCGGGGAGCTGTTTTTT.

Concerning this clone: One end of the junction varies from germline; a read error may be responsible. The chain combines TRBV28 with TRBJ1-4; a possible D gene is TRBD1 (6 bases). The CDR3 is 15 amino acids. Germline V gives CDR1 MDHEN, CDR2 SYDVKM. The CDR3 here is CARSLGGGGREKLFF. As DNA, the CDR3 is TGTGCCCGCAGTTTGGGCGGGGGCGGGCGAGAAAAACTGTTTTTT.

The CDR3 region has the DNA TGTGCCATCAGAACACGACAGGTCCCTGACACTGAAGCTTTCTTT. It codes for CAIRTRQVPDTEAFF. This chain joins TRBV10-3 and TRBJ1-1; possible D gene TRBD1, 6 bases. This CDR3 is built from 15 residues. The germline V and J ends were trimmed by 6 bases and 3 bases, with 17 bases remaining between them. The germline V gene encodes CDR1 ENHRY and CDR2 SYGVKD.

The chain recombines TRBV10-3 with TRBJ1-2, with D unresolved. This CDR3 comprises 12 residues. CDR1 is ENHRY, CDR2 SYGVKD, per germline. Trimming pared 6 bases from V and 1 base from J, leaving 6 bases between. The CDR3 protein is CAIRKVNYGYTF. The CDR3 DNA reads as TGTGCCATCAGAAAGGTTAACTATGGCTACACCTTC.

The chain has TRBV5-1 and TRBJ2-1; the match to TRBD2 covers 11 bases. Germline-derived CDR1 and CDR2 are SGHRS and YFSETQ. The CDR3 loop spans 16 amino acids. V shed 2 bases, J shed 9 bases, and the junction held 10 bases outside the gene matches. The CDR3 spells CASSLLAGAEGVEQFF. The CDR3 DNA is TGCGCCAGCAGCTTACTAGCGGGGGCCGAGGGGGTTGAGCAGTTCTTC.

V gene TRBV7-8 combines with J gene TRBJ2-3; D is possibly TRBD2 (6 bases). The V end lost 2 bases, the J end lost 5 bases, and 14 bases lay between the germline ends. CDR1 is SGHVS and CDR2 is FQNEAQ in the germline V gene. This CDR3 spans 15 amino acids. DNA for the CDR3: TGTGCCAGCAGCTTATCTAGCCGGCGGGGAGATACGCAGTATTTT. This gives the protein CASSLSSRRGDTQYF.

The rearrangement uses TRBV16 and TRBJ2-7; 8 positions match TRBD2. Unmatched junction bases numbered 5, after V lost 1 base and J lost 3 bases. Germline CDR1 reads KGHSY; CDR2 reads FQNENV. The CDR3 is 15 amino acids. The CDR3 sequence: CASSQLGSGNYEQYF. The CDR3, as DNA: TGTGCCAGCAGCCAATTGGGTAGCGGGAACTACGAGCAGTACTTC.

The chain is built from TRBV4-3 and TRBJ1-4; the match to TRBD1 covers 7 bases. The germline gives CDR1 LGHNA, CDR2 YSLEER. The CDR3 sequence is 14 residues long. The V and J ends lost 5 bases and 5 bases, in that order; junction bases with no gene match: 5. The CDR3 region has the DNA TGCGCCAGCAGCTTCCAGGGGGGGAATGAAAAACTGTTTTTT. Translation: CASSFQGGNEKLFF.

The chain recombines TRBV7-2 with TRBJ1-3; tentatively, D is TRBD1 (6 bases). CDR1 is SGHTA, CDR2 FQGNSA, per germline. Trimming removed 2 bases from V and 0 bases from J, with 14 bases in between. The CDR3 sequence is 17 residues long. The CDR3 DNA follows: TGTGCCAGCAGCTTAACCAGGGGCGCTATCTCTGGAAACACCATATATTTT. This codes for CASSLTRGAISGNTIYF.

With respect to this clone: Relative to the germline gene, one junction end is altered; a read error may explain this. V is TRBV19 and J is TRBJ2-7; 10 positions match TRBD2. Germline V CDR1 and CDR2: LNHDA, SQIVND (reference sequence). The CDR3 sequence is 14 residues long. CDR3 loop: CATSRSGGAYEQYF. DNA for the CDR3: TGTGCCACTAGTCGGAGCGGGGGGGCCTACGAGCAGTACTTC.

The chain combines TRBV5-6 with TRBJ2-2; perhaps TRBD2 as D (6 bases). V lost 0 bases and J 2 bases, leaving 14 bases between the germline ends. The CDR3 has 17 amino acids. The V gene's germline CDR1 is SGHDT and CDR2 YYEEEE. The CDR3 DNA reads as TGTGCCAGCAGCTTGGCCGGAGGGACGCATAACACCGGGGAGCTGTTTTTT. Protein sequence: CASSLAGGTHNTGELFF.

The chain joins TRBV7-3 to TRBJ2-1, with TRBD2 matching over 11 bases. V shed 4 bases and J 4 bases; nucleotides not matched to a gene: 18. CDR3 size: 20 residues. CDR1 and CDR2 from the germline V gene are SGHTA and FQGTGA. This CDR3 is CASSSRVAGGPFLPYNEQFF. The CDR3 nucleotides are TGTGCCAGCAGCTCCCGGGTAGCGGGGGGGCCCTTTCTTCCGTACAATGAGCAGTTCTTC. Full variable domain (missing parts from reference TRBV7-3 and TRBJ2-1): GAGVSQTPSNKVTEKGKYVELRCDPISGHTALYWYRQSLGQGPEFLIYFQGTGAADDSGLPNDRFFAVRPEGSVSTLKIQRTERGDSAVYLCASSSRVAGGPFLPYNEQFFGPGTRLTVL.

CDR3 sequence: CASSLANRASGELFF. CDR3 coding DNA: TGTGCCAGCAGCTTAGCGAACAGGGCGTCCGGGGAGCTGTTTTTT. The rearrangement uses TRBV7-8 and TRBJ2-2, with D possibly being TRBD1 (6 bases). Germline values: CDR1 SGHVS, CDR2 FQNEAQ. The V end was cut by 0 bases, the J end by 6 bases, with 11 bases between. This CDR3 comprises 15 residues.

CDR3 region: CASSFDRVVYEAFF. The CDR3 region has the DNA TGTGCCAGCAGCTTCGACAGGGTAGTTTATGAAGCTTTCTTT. The V gene is TRBV5-4, the J gene TRBJ1-1; the match to TRBD1 covers 7 bases. The CDR3 length is 14 residues. The V gene's germline CDR1 is SGHNT and CDR2 YYREEE (reference sequence). V trimming: 2 bases; J trimming: 7 bases; junction bases outside the gene matches: 8.

V and J are TRBV9 and TRBJ2-2; D might be TRBD2 (5 bases). The CDR3 spans 16 residues. Germline CDR1 is SGDLS and CDR2 is YYNGEE. V was pared by 1 base and J by 0 bases, with 10 bases between. CDR3 DNA: TGTGCCAGCAGCGTAAGTTTGGGAGCGAACACCGGGGAGCTGTTTTTT. This gives the protein CASSVSLGANTGELFF.

This rearrangement joins TRBV28 to TRBJ2-3, with no clear D. The germline V gene encodes CDR1 MDHEN and CDR2 SYDVKM. Trimming stripped 7 bases from V and 0 bases from J, with 11 bases between. The CDR3 is 14 amino acids. Here the CDR3 reads CASTPSASTDTQYF. The CDR3 DNA reads TGTGCCAGCACCCCTTCTGCTAGCACAGATACGCAGTATTTT.

The chain employs TRBV27 and TRBJ2-2; tentative D call: TRBD1 (5 bases). Germline V gene lookup returns CDR1 MNHEY and CDR2 SMNVEV (reference sequence). Trimming took off 4 bases at V and 2 bases at J, with 8 bases between the two ends. The CDR3 spans 14 residues. The CDR3 here is CASSWGRNTGELFF. In nucleotides, the CDR3 is TGTGCCAGCAGTTGGGGCAGAAACACCGGGGAGCTGTTTTTT.

The J gene is TRBJ2-1, the V gene TRBV19; 12 bases are shared with TRBD2. Per germline, CDR1 LNHDA and CDR2 SQIVND (reference sequence). V lost 1 base to trimming and J lost 1 base; unmatched junction nucleotides: 11. This CDR3 comprises 20 residues. The CDR3, as DNA: TGTGCCAGTAGTATAGCTAGGCTAGCGGGGGGGCCGTCGTCCTACAATGAGCAGTTCTTC. The encoded protein is CASSIARLAGGPSSYNEQFF.

This sequence joins TRBV5-1 and TRBJ1-2; D unclear. This CDR3 is built from 13 residues. With 0 bases removed from V and 4 bases from J, the gap between germline ends came to 7 bases. Germline CDR1 is SGHRS and CDR2 is YFSETQ. For the CDR3, the DNA is TGCGCCAGCAGCTTGGGGAAGCGCTATGGCTACACCTTC. Its protein is CASSLGKRYGYTF.

The chain couples TRBV27 to TRBJ2-7; D is perhaps TRBD1 (6 bases). V was pared by 6 bases and J by 2 bases, with 11 bases between. The CDR3 sequence is 13 residues long. Germline V gene sequence: CDR1 MNHEY, CDR2 SMNVEV (reference sequence). The CDR3 sequence is CASRKTGTYEQYF. As DNA, the CDR3 is TGTGCCAGCAGAAAAACAGGGACCTACGAGCAGTACTTC.

J is TRBJ2-5 and V is TRBV9; D possibly uses TRBD1 or TRBD2 (6 bases each). The CDR3 runs 16 residues. Per germline, CDR1 SGDLS and CDR2 YYNGEE. The V end lost 0 bases, the J end lost 2 bases, and 14 bases lay between the germline ends. The CDR3 bases are TGTGCCAGCAGCGTAGACGGGGGCCAGGGGCAAGAGACCCAGTACTTC. This encodes CASSVDGGQGQETQYF.

V gene TRBV7-9 combines with J gene TRBJ2-5; D is ambiguous. CDR1 is SEHNR, CDR2 FQNEAQ, per germline (reference sequence). The CDR3 spans 11 residues. V was shortened by 2 bases and J by 7 bases, with 5 bases between the two germline ends. CDR3 DNA sequence: TGTGCCAGCAGCTTAAGCGCGACCCAGTACTTC. Translated, it gives CASSLSATQYF.

The chain is built from TRBV13 and TRBJ2-1, with D perhaps TRBD1 or TRBD2 (5 bases each). Germline V lookup: CDR1 PRHDT, CDR2 FYEKMQ (reference sequence). With 5 bases removed from V and 1 base from J, the gap between germline ends came to 18 bases. The CDR3 extends over 17 amino acids. Here the CDR3 DNA reads TGTGCCAGCAGCCCCCAGGCCGGGACCCCTTCCTACAATGAGCAGTTCTTC. It specifies CASSPQAGTPSYNEQFF.

A few counts support this clone. This chain uses TRBV6-1 with TRBJ2-1, with 8 bases aligning to TRBD1. Germline CDR1 and CDR2: MNHNS and SASEGT. The CDR3 extends over 14 amino acids. Trimming cost V 7 bases and J 10 bases; bases outside gene matches: 12. The CDR3 DNA reads TGTGCCAGCAAACCGGGACAGGAGCTTGGGGAGCAGTTCTTC. The encoded protein is CASKPGQELGEQFF.

J is TRBJ2-7 and V is TRBV11-3; perhaps TRBD2 as D (5 bases). In germline, CDR1 is SGHNT, CDR2 YENEEA. The CDR3 length is 15 residues. Trimming left V 4 bases short and J 3 bases short, with 16 bases between. The chain's CDR3 is CASSSTPAGSYEQYF. CDR3 DNA: TGTGCCAGCAGCTCGACCCCCGCGGGCAGCTACGAGCAGTACTTC.

This sequence joins TRBV7-3 and TRBJ1-1; D is uncertain. CDR1 is SGHTA, CDR2 FQGTGA, per germline. The germline V and J ends were trimmed by 4 bases and 1 base, with 7 bases remaining between them. The CDR3 consists of 13 residues. In DNA, the CDR3 is TGTGCCAGCAGCTATGGACCGAACACTGAAGCTTTCTTT. It specifies CASSYGPNTEAFF.

The gene calls are TRBV14 and TRBJ1-3; D is uncertain. Trimming pared 1 base from V and 0 bases from J, leaving 13 bases between. Germline assignment: CDR1 SGHDN and CDR2 FVKESK. This CDR3 has 17 amino acids. The CDR3 is CASSQVAVQRSGNTIYF. Written as DNA, the CDR3 is TGTGCCAGCAGCCAAGTAGCCGTCCAGCGCTCTGGAAACACCATATATTTT. Based on the CDR3 plus reference TRBV14 and TRBJ1-3, the full variable domain is EAGVTQFPSHSVIEKGQTVTLRCDPISGHDNLYWYRRVMGKEIKFLLHFVKESKQDESGMPNNRFLAERTGGTYSTLKVQPAELEDSGVYFCASSQVAVQRSGNTIYFGEGSWLTVV.

Only one count was recorded for this clone. The V gene is TRBV4-2, the J gene TRBJ1-1; D is unresolved. The CDR3 sequence is 15 residues long. Trimming stripped 0 bases from V and 1 base from J, with 9 bases between. The germline V gene has CDR1 LGHNA and CDR2 YNFKEQ. CDR3 loop: CASSQDLVSNTEAFF. The CDR3 bases are TGTGCCAGCAGCCAAGATCTGGTCTCGAACACTGAAGCTTTCTTT.

CDR3 loop: CASSLGPSYEQYF. CDR3 in DNA: TGTGCCAGCAGTTTAGGACCGAGCTACGAGCAGTACTTC. The gene calls are TRBV9 and TRBJ2-7; D ambiguous. Trimming pared 5 bases from V and 3 bases from J, leaving 12 bases between. Germline V gene data show CDR1 as SGDLS and CDR2 as YYNGEE. The CDR3 consists of 13 residues.

The V and J genes are TRBV2 and TRBJ2-5; D may match TRBD1 or TRBD2 (5 bases each). The ends were cut back, 6 bases at V and 5 bases at J, with 22 bases in the middle. The CDR3 contains 16 residues. Germline CDR1 SNHLY, CDR2 FYNNEI. CDR3 sequence: CASRRAGILIMETQYF. CDR3 coding DNA: TGTGCCAGCAGGCGGGCAGGGATTCTTATTATGGAGACCCAGTACTTC.

The genes are TRBV18 and TRBJ1-4; D is unresolved. CDR1 is KGHSH and CDR2 is LQKENI in the germline V gene. The CDR3 contains 13 residues. The V gene lost 2 bases and the J gene lost 0 bases, with 1 base spanning the gap. The CDR3 is CASSPATNEKLFF. CDR3 DNA sequence: TGTGCCAGCTCACCAGCAACTAATGAAAAACTGTTTTTT.

In its sample, this clone was seen a few times. The chain recombines TRBV9 with TRBJ1-1; D gene unclear. Germline-derived CDR1 and CDR2 are SGDLS and YYNGEE. The CDR3 totals 14 residues. The V gene lost 0 bases and the J gene lost 1 base, with 7 bases spanning the gap. The DNA for the CDR3 is TGTGCCAGCAGCGTAGTGGGATCGAACACTGAAGCTTTCTTT. Its protein is CASSVVGSNTEAFF.